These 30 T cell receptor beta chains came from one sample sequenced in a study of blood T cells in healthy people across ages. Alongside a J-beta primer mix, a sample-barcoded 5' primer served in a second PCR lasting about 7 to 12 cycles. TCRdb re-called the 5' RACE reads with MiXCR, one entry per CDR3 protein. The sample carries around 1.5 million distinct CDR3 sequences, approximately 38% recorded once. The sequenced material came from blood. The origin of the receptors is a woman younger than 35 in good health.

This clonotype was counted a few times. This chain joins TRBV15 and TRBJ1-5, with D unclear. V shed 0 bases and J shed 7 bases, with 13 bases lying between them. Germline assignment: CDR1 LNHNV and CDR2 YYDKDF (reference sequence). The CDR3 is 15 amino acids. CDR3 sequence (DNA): TGTGCCACCAGCAGAGATCTAGGCAGTTTCCAGCCCCAGCATTTT. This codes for CATSRDLGSFQPQHF.

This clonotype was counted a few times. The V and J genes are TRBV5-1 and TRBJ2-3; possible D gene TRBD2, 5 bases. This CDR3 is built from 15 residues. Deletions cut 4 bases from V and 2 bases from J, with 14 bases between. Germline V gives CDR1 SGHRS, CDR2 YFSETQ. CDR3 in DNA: TGCGCCAGCAGCCTGGACTTAATTTTCACAGATACGCAGTATTTT. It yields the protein CASSLDLIFTDTQYF.

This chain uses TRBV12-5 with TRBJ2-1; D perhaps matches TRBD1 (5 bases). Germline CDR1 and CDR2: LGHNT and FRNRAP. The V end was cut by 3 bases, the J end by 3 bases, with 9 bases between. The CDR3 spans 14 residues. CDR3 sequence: CASGLWGGYNEQFF. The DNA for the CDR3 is TGTGCTAGTGGTTTATGGGGCGGCTACAATGAGCAGTTCTTC.

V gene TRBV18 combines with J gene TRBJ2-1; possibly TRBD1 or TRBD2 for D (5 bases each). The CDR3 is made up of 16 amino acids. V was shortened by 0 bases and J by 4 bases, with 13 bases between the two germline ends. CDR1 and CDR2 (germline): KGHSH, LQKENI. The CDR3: CASSPPRGASYNEQFF. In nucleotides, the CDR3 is TGTGCCAGCTCACCACCGAGAGGGGCCTCATACAATGAGCAGTTCTTC.

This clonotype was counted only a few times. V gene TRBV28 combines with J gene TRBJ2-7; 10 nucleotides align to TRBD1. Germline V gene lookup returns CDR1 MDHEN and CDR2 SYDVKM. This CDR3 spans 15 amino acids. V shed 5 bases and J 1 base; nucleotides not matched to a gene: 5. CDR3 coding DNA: TGTGCCAGCAGTACGGACAGGGGGTATTCCTACGAGCAGTACTTC. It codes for CASSTDRGYSYEQYF.

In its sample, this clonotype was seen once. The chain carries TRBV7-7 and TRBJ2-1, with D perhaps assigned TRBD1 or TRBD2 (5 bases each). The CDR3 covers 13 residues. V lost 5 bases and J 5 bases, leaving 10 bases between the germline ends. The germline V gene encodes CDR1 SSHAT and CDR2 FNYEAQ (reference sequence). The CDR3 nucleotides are TGTGCCAGCAGCCAGGGAGAAAACAATGAGCAGTTCTTC. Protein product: CASSQGENNEQFF.

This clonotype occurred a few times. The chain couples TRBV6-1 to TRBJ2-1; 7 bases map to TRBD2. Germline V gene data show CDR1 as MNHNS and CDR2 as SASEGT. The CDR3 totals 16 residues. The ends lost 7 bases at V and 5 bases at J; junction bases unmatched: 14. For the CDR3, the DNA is TGTGCCAGCATCCCCTTTCCCGGGCTAGCGGACAATGAGCAGTTCTTC. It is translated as CASIPFPGLADNEQFF.

CDR3: CASSLIWGGYTF. CDR3 in DNA: TGTGCCAGCAGCCTTATATGGGGGGGCTACACCTTC. This rearrangement joins TRBV7-2 to TRBJ1-2, with TRBD1 as a possible D gene (5 bases). Trimming pared 5 bases from V and 8 bases from J, leaving 12 bases between. Germline loops: CDR1 SGHTA, CDR2 FQGNSA. CDR3 length: 12 amino acids.

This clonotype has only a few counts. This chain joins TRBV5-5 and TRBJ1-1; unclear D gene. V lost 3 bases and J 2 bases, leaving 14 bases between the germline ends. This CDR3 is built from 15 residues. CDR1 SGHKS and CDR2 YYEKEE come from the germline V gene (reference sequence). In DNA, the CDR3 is TGTGCCAGCAGCTCGGCTCCCCTGGGCAACACTGAAGCTTTCTTT. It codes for CASSSAPLGNTEAFF.

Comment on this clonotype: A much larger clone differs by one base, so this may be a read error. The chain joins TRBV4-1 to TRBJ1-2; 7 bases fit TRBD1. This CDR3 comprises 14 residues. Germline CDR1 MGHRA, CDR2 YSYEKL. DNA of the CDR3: TGTGCCAGCAGCCAAGAGGGGGCTAACTATGGCCACACCTTC. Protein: CASSQEGANYGHTF.

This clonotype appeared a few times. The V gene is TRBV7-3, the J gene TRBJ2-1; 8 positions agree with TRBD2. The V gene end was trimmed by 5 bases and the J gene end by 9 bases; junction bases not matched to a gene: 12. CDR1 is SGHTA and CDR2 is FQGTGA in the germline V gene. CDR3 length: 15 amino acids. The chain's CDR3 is CASSRGLGARGEQFF. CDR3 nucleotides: TGTGCCAGCAGCCGGGGACTAGGAGCTAGGGGTGAGCAGTTCTTC.

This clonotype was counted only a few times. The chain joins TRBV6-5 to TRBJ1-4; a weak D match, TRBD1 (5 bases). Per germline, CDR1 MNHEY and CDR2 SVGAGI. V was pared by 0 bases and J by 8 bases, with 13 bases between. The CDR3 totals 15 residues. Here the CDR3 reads CASSYSTGVGEKLFF. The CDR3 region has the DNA TGTGCCAGCAGTTACTCGACGGGGGTTGGGGAAAAACTGTTTTTT.

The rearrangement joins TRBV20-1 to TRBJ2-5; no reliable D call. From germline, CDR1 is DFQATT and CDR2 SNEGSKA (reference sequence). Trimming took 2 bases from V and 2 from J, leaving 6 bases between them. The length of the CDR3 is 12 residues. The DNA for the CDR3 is TGCAGTGCTAGAAGTCAGCAAGAGACCCAGTACTTC. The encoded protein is CSARSQQETQYF.

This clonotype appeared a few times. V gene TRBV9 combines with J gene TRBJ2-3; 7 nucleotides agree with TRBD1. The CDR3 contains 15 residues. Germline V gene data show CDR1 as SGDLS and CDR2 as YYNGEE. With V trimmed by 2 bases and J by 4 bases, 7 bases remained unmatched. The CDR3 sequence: CASSVAGGEADTQYF. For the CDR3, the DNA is TGTGCCAGCAGCGTCGCAGGGGGTGAGGCAGATACGCAGTATTTT.

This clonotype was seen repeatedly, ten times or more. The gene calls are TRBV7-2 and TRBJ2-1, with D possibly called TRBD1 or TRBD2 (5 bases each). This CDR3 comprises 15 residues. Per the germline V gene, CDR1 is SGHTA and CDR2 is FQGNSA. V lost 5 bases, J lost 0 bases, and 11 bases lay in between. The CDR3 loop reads CASSPGPNSYNEQFF. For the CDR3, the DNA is TGTGCCAGCAGCCCGGGGCCAAACTCCTACAATGAGCAGTTCTTC.

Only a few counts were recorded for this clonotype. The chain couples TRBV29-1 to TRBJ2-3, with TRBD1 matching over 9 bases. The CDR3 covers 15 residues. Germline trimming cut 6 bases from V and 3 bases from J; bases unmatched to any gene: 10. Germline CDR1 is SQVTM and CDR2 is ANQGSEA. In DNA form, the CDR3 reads TGCAGCGTCCGGGACAGGGTTATAGTGACAGATACGCAGTATTTT. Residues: CSVRDRVIVTDTQYF.

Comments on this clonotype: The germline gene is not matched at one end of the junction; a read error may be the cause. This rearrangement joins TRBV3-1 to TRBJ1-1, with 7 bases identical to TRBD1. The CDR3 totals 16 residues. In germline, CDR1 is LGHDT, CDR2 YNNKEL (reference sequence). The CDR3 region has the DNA TGTGCCAGCACCCAAGACAGGGCCCTGCTCCACACTGAAGCTTTCTTT. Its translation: CASTQDRALLHTEAFF.

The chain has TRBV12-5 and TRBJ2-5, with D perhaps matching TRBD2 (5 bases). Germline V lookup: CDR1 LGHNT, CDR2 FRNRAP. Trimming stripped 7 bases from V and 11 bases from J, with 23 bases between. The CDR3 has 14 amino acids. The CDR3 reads CASARGPSTNEQYF. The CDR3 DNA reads TGTGCTAGTGCCCGGGGTCCGAGCACCAATGAGCAGTACTTC.

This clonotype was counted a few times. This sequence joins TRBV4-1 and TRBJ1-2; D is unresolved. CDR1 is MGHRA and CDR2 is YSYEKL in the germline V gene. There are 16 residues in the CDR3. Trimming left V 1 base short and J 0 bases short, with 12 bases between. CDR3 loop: CASSQVQAPANYGYTF. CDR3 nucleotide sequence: TGCGCCAGCAGCCAAGTGCAGGCCCCAGCTAACTATGGCTACACCTTC.

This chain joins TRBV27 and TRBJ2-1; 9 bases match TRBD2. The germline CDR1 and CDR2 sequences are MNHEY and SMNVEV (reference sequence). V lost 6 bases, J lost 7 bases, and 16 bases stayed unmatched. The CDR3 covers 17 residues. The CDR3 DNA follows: TGTGCCAGCAGCCGACGACGAGCGGGAGGTCTAGGGAATGAGCAGTTCTTC. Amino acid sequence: CASSRRRAGGLGNEQFF.

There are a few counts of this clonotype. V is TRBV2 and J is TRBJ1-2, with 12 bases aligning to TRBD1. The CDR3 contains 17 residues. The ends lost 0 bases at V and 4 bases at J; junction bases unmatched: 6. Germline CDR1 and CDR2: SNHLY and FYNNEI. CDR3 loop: CASSEAGTGGIFYGYTF. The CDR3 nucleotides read TGTGCCAGCAGTGAAGCTGGGACAGGGGGCATATTCTATGGCTACACCTTC.

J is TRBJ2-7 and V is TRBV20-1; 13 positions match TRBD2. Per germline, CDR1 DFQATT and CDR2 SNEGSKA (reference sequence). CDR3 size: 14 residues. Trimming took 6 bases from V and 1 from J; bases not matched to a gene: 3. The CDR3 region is CSAWTSGSSYEQYF. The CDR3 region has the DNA TGCAGTGCGTGGACTAGCGGGAGTTCCTACGAGCAGTACTTC.

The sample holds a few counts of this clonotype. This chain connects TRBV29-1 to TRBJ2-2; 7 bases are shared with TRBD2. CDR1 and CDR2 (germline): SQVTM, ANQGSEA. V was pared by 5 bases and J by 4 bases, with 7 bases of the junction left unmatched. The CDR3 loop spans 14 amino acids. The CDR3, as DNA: TGCAGCGTTTTTAGTGGGAGGGGCACCGGGGAGCTGTTTTTT. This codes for CSVFSGRGTGELFF.

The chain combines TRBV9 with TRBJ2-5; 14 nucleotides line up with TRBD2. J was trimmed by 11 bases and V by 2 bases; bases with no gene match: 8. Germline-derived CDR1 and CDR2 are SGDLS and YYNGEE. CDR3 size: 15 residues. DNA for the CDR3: TGTGCCAGCAGCGTCGACCCGGGACTAGCGGGAGAGCAGTACTTC. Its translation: CASSVDPGLAGEQYF.

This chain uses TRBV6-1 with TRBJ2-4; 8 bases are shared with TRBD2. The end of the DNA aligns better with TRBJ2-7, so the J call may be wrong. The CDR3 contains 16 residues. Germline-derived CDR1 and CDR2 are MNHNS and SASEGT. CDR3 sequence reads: CASSDHASGLRYEQYF. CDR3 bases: TGTGCCAGCAGTGACCACGCTAGCGGGCTTAGATACGAGCAGTACTTC.

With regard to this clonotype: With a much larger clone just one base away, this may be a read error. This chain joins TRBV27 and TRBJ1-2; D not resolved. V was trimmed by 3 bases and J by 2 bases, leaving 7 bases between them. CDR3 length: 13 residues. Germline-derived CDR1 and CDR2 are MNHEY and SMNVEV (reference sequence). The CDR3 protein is CASSFEENYGYTF. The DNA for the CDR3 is TGTGCCAGCAGTTTCGAAGAGAACTATGGCTACACCTTC.

For the CDR3, the DNA is TGTGCCAGCAGCCAACAGCAGGTGAACACTGAAGCTTTCTTT. It is translated as CASSQQQVNTEAFF. The V and J genes are TRBV7-2 and TRBJ1-1, with unresolved D. The germline gives CDR1 SGHTA, CDR2 FQGNSA. The CDR3 runs to 14 residues. V shed 5 bases and J shed 0 bases, with 10 bases lying between them.

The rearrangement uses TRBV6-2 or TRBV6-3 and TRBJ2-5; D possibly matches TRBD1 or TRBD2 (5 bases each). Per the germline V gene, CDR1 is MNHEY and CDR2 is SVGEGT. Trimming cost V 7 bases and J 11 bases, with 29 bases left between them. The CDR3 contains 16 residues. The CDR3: CASTLGDGIRGDEQYF. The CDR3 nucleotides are TGTGCCAGCACCCTCGGGGACGGGATCCGGGGCGATGAGCAGTACTTC.

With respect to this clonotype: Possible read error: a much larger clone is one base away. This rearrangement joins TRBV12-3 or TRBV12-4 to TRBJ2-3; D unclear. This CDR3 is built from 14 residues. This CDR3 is CASSSNGPTDAQYF. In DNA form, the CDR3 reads TGTGCCAGCAGTTCGAATGGGCCAACAGATGCGCAGTATTTT.

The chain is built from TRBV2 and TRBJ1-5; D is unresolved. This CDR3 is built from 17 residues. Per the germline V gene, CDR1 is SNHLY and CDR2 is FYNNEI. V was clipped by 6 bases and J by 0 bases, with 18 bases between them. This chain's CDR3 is CASSPNKWTDSNQPQHF. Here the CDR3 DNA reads TGTGCCAGCAGCCCGAACAAGTGGACGGATAGCAATCAGCCCCAGCATTTT. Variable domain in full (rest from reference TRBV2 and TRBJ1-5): EPEVTQTPSHQVTQMGQEVILRCVPISNHLYFYWYRQILGQKVEFLVSFYNNEISEKSEIFDDQFSVERPDGSNFTLKIRSTKLEDSAMYFCASSPNKWTDSNQPQHFGDGTRLSIL.